These 26 T cell receptor beta chains share one sample of origin, sequenced in a study of OX40 agonist ivuxolimab in advanced cancers. TCRdb's copy holds only in-frame clones and misses some; the assay was immunoSEQ multiplex PCR. The sample shows tens of thousands of clones, roughly 80% of them seen only once. The sequences come from CD4+ or CD8+ T cells sorted from blood, collected in a trial of the OX40 agonist ivuxolimab. These receptors all come from an adult with an advanced solid tumor such as melanoma, head and neck, liver or kidney cancer.

In nucleotides, the CDR3 is TGTGCCAGCAACCGCGGACAGGCCAACGAGCAGTACGTC. Amino acid sequence: CASNRGQANEQYV. The rearrangement links TRBV6-4 to TRBJ2-7; 7 nucleotides agree with TRBD1. This CDR3 spans 13 amino acids. Germline loops: CDR1 MRHNA, CDR2 SNTAGT. J gave up 5 bases and V 7 bases, and 8 bases lay outside the gene matches.

This chain joins TRBV23-1 and TRBJ2-7, with 11 bases that match TRBD1. TRBV23-1 counts as an open reading frame of uncertain function. Unmatched junction bases numbered 3, after V lost 0 bases and J lost 5 bases. The CDR3 is 15 residues long. CDR3 sequence reads: CASSQSGTGGHEQYV. For the CDR3, the DNA is TGCGCCAGCAGTCAATCAGGGACAGGGGGACACGAGCAGTACGTC.

The chain has TRBV7-2 and TRBJ1-1, with D possibly being TRBD1 (5 bases). The CDR3 runs to 14 residues. The V gene lost 5 bases and the J gene lost 3 bases, with 13 bases spanning the gap. The germline V gene has CDR1 SGHTA and CDR2 FQGNSA. Written as DNA, the CDR3 is TGTGCCAGCAGCCCGAAGGGGAGGTACACTGAAGCTTTCTTT. Amino acids: CASSPKGRYTEAFF.

This clone was recorded once. The V and J genes are TRBV30 and TRBJ2-3; TRBD2 matches at 7 bases. The CDR3 is 14 amino acids. With 0 bases clipped from V and 2 bases from J, the junction kept 2 bases outside the gene matches. Germline V gene sequence: CDR1 GTSNPN, CDR2 SVGIG (reference sequence). The CDR3 region is CAWSVGLDTDTQYF. In DNA, the CDR3 is TGTGCCTGGAGTGTAGGACTAGACACAGATACGCAGTATTTT.

V and J are TRBV5-1 and TRBJ2-1, with no clear D. Germline CDR1 and CDR2: SGHRS and YFSETQ. The CDR3 consists of 14 residues. The germline V and J ends were trimmed by 1 base and 8 bases, with 13 bases remaining between them. This chain's CDR3 is CASSLRPQGDEQFF. In DNA, the CDR3 is TGCGCCAGCAGCTTGAGGCCACAAGGCGATGAGCAGTTCTTC. Together with reference TRBV5-1 and TRBJ2-1, the CDR3 gives the full variable domain: KAGVTQTPRYLIKTRGQQVTLSCSPISGHRSVSWYQQTPGQGLQFLFEYFSETQRNKGNFPGRFSGRQFSNSRSEMNVSTLELGDSALYLCASSLRPQGDEQFFGPGTRLTVL.

The count of this clone is one. V is TRBV11-3 and J is TRBJ2-1; D remains unclear. V gave up 1 base and J gave up 7 bases, with 11 bases separating them. In germline, CDR1 is SGHNT, CDR2 YENEEA. The CDR3 is 14 residues long. The CDR3 nucleotides are TGTGCCAGCAGCTTAGGCTTCATGAGGAATGAGCAGTTCTTC. It specifies CASSLGFMRNEQFF.

This rearrangement joins TRBV6-1 to TRBJ1-6; no clear D gene. The V gene's germline CDR1 is MNHNS and CDR2 SASEGT. The CDR3 is made up of 12 amino acids. The ends were cut back, 7 bases at V and 3 bases at J, with 4 bases in the middle. The CDR3 DNA follows: TGTGCCAGCAATGGCTATAATTCACCCCTCCACTTT. This translates into CASNGYNSPLHF.

The chain has TRBV30 and TRBJ2-2; 7 bases are shared with TRBD1. The trim removed 1 base at V and 1 base at J, leaving 0 bases unmatched. Germline CDR1 and CDR2: GTSNPN and SVGIG (reference sequence). The CDR3 is 14 residues long. DNA of the CDR3: TGTGCCTGGAGTGGGGACAGGAACACCGGGGAGCTGTTTTTT. The encoded protein is CAWSGDRNTGELFF.

The V call is TRBV6-5, the J call TRBJ1-1, with 9 bases fitting TRBD1. The germline V gene has CDR1 MNHEY and CDR2 SVGAGI. The junction had 4 bases not matched to a gene; V was cut back by 4 bases and J by 4 bases. This CDR3 comprises 14 residues. The CDR3, as DNA: TGTGCCAGCAGTTGGGGACAGGGCGGCACTGAAGCTTTCTTT. Translated, it gives CASSWGQGGTEAFF.

This sequence joins TRBV7-2 and TRBJ2-7; weak D call: TRBD2 (5 bases). V was cut by 3 bases and J by 6 bases, with 18 bases left in between. The CDR3 runs 15 residues. Germline V gene sequence: CDR1 SGHTA, CDR2 FQGNSA. This chain's CDR3 is CASSLYAELVSEQYF. In nucleotides, the CDR3 is TGTGCCAGCAGCTTGTACGCCGAACTAGTTTCCGAGCAGTACTTC.

This clone was counted a few times. The chain combines TRBV2 with TRBJ2-1; D possibly uses TRBD1 or TRBD2 (5 bases each). The CDR3 is made up of 14 amino acids. From germline, CDR1 is SNHLY and CDR2 FYNNEI. Trimming cost V 6 bases and J 7 bases, with 16 bases left between them. In nucleotides, the CDR3 is TGTGCCAGCAGCCTGAAACGGGGCATAAATGAGCAGTTCTTC. Translation gives CASSLKRGINEQFF. Supplemented by reference TRBV2 and TRBJ2-1, the full variable domain reads EPEVTQTPSHQVTQMGQEVILRCVPISNHLYFYWYRQILGQKVEFLVSFYNNEISEKSEIFDDQFSVERPDGSNFTLKIRSTKLEDSAMYFCASSLKRGINEQFFGPGTRLTVL.

The count of this clone is one. Other DNA variants within this sample encode the same CDR3. CDR3 loop: CSARRETQYF. The DNA for the CDR3 is TGCAGTGCTAGGAGAGAGACCCAGTACTTC. The genes are TRBV20-1 and TRBJ2-5; D is uncertain. CDR3 length: 10 residues. V lost 3 bases and J 4 bases, leaving 3 bases between the germline ends. In germline, CDR1 is DFQATT, CDR2 SNEGSKA (reference sequence).

The chain uses TRBV4-3 and TRBJ1-4; possible D gene TRBD1, 6 bases. The CDR3 contains 16 residues. Germline values: CDR1 LGHNA, CDR2 YSLEER. With 0 bases removed from V and 8 bases from J, the gap between germline ends came to 16 bases. In DNA, the CDR3 is TGCGCCAGCAGCCAAGATTGGGAGGGGGAGAGAGAAAAACTGTTTTTT. Amino acids: CASSQDWEGEREKLFF.

This clone has only a few counts. The V gene is TRBV18, the J gene TRBJ1-1; TRBD1 is a possible D gene (5 bases). Trimming pared 1 base from V and 1 base from J, leaving 10 bases between. The CDR3 is made up of 15 amino acids. Germline CDR1 is KGHSH and CDR2 is LQKENI. CDR3 amino acids: CASSPRVGENTEAFF. As DNA, the CDR3 is TGTGCCAGCTCACCACGAGTAGGGGAGAACACTGAAGCTTTCTTT.

V usage is TRBV5-1 and J usage is TRBJ1-6; D is unresolved. The germline V and J ends were trimmed by 4 bases and 9 bases, with 14 bases remaining between them. Per germline, CDR1 SGHRS and CDR2 YFSETQ. The CDR3 loop spans 14 amino acids. The CDR3, as DNA: TGCGCCAGCAGCGAACGGCCCTCACTTTCACCCCTCCACTTT. This encodes CASSERPSLSPLHF.

CDR3 amino acids: CASSLEWVQETQYF. Here the CDR3 DNA reads TGCGCCAGCAGCTTGGAGTGGGTACAAGAGACCCAGTACTTC. The chain links TRBV5-1 to TRBJ2-5; D uncertain. The V end lost 0 bases, the J end lost 2 bases, and 8 bases lay between the germline ends. The V gene's germline CDR1 is SGHRS and CDR2 YFSETQ. The CDR3 runs 14 residues.

The chain has TRBV19 and TRBJ2-1; maybe TRBD2 (6 bases). CDR3 length: 15 residues. Germline V gene sequence: CDR1 LNHDA, CDR2 SQIVND (reference sequence). The ends were cut back, 5 bases at V and 0 bases at J, with 11 bases in the middle. The CDR3 loop is CASSDVGSSYNEQFF. Here the CDR3 DNA reads TGTGCCAGTAGTGATGTCGGGAGCTCCTACAATGAGCAGTTCTTC. Using reference TRBV19 and TRBJ2-1 for the parts outside the CDR3, the full variable domain is DGGITQSPKYLFRKEGQNVTLSCEQNLNHDAMYWYRQDPGQGLRLIYYSQIVNDFQKGDIAEGYSVSREKKESFPLTVTSAQKNPTAFYLCASSDVGSSYNEQFFGPGTRLTVL.

V gene TRBV2 combines with J gene TRBJ1-1, with D uncertain. With 1 base removed from V and 5 bases from J, the gap between germline ends came to 8 bases. The germline gives CDR1 SNHLY, CDR2 FYNNEI. This CDR3 is built from 13 residues. CDR3 residues: CASSEGVQTEAFF. In DNA form, the CDR3 reads TGTGCCAGCAGTGAAGGGGTGCAGACTGAAGCTTTCTTT.

This chain connects TRBV6-6 to TRBJ2-5, with D possibly matching TRBD1 (6 bases). Trimming left V 6 bases short and J 0 bases short, with 11 bases between. The germline CDR1 and CDR2 sequences are MNHNY and SVGAGI (reference sequence). The CDR3 is made up of 14 amino acids. CDR3 DNA: TGTGCCAGCAGAGTAGGGGGAGACCAAGAGACCCAGTACTTC. Protein: CASRVGGDQETQYF.

V is TRBV5-3 and J is TRBJ1-5; 9 positions match TRBD1. TRBV5-3 is an open reading frame, and its role is uncertain. V lost 4 bases, J lost 0 bases, and 5 bases stayed unmatched. This CDR3 is built from 16 residues. The CDR3: CARSEGQGYSNQPQHF. CDR3 sequence (DNA): TGTGCCAGAAGCGAAGGACAGGGGTATAGCAATCAGCCCCAGCATTTT.

The V call is TRBV9, the J call TRBJ1-2; D not resolved. Germline V gives CDR1 SGDLS, CDR2 YYNGEE. The CDR3 spans 15 residues. The ends were cut back, 1 base at V and 5 bases at J, with 15 bases in the middle. Here the CDR3 DNA reads TGTGCCAGCAGCGTAAGAGGCACGGATGAGTATGGCTACACCTTC. As protein: CASSVRGTDEYGYTF. Together with reference TRBV9 and TRBJ1-2, the CDR3 gives the full variable domain: DSGVTQTPKHLITATGQRVTLRCSPRSGDLSVYWYQQSLDQGLQFLIQYYNGEERAKGNILERFSAQQFPDLHSELNLSSLELGDSALYFCASSVRGTDEYGYTFGSGTRLTVV.

The gene calls are TRBV5-4 and TRBJ2-1; D remains ambiguous. CDR1 and CDR2 from the germline V gene are SGHNT and YYREEE (reference sequence). The CDR3 consists of 15 residues. Trimming cost V 2 bases and J 4 bases, with 13 bases left between them. CDR3 DNA sequence: TGTGCCAGCAGCTTTTCGAACAGCCAATACAATGAGCAGTTCTTC. This codes for CASSFSNSQYNEQFF.

The chain couples TRBV28 to TRBJ1-5; 8 bases agree with TRBD1. V gave up 6 bases and J gave up 11 bases; unmatched junction bases: 12. The CDR3 is made up of 14 amino acids. Germline-derived CDR1 and CDR2 are MDHEN and SYDVKM. The CDR3 nucleotides are TGTGCCAGCAGCCCAGGGGGCTGGAGCGGGTCCCAGCATTTT. It yields the protein CASSPGGWSGSQHF.

The chain carries TRBV25-1 and TRBJ1-2, with a tentative D call TRBD1 (6 bases). V was shortened by 3 bases and J by 2 bases, with 10 bases between the two germline ends. CDR3 size: 14 residues. Germline V gene lookup returns CDR1 MGHDK and CDR2 SYGVNS. The chain's CDR3 is CASSDSGQNYGYTF. DNA of the CDR3: TGTGCCAGCAGTGACTCAGGACAGAACTATGGCTACACCTTC.

The rearrangement links TRBV29-1 to TRBJ2-1; 16 bases line up with TRBD2. In germline, CDR1 is SQVTM, CDR2 ANQGSEA. The CDR3 is 18 amino acids. With V trimmed by 5 bases and J by 0 bases, 7 bases remained unmatched. Written as DNA, the CDR3 is TGCAGCGTTTGTGGGACTAGCGGGGGGGCTAACTCCTACAATGAGCAGTTCTTC. It yields the protein CSVCGTSGGANSYNEQFF.

The rearrangement links TRBV5-1 to TRBJ2-5, with 7 bases matching TRBD1. CDR1 is SGHRS and CDR2 is YFSETQ in the germline V gene. CDR3 length: 14 residues. V trimming: 2 bases; J trimming: 0 bases; junction bases outside the gene matches: 1. The CDR3 protein is CASSLQGNQETQYF. In DNA, the CDR3 is TGCGCCAGCAGCTTACAGGGGAACCAAGAGACCCAGTACTTC.